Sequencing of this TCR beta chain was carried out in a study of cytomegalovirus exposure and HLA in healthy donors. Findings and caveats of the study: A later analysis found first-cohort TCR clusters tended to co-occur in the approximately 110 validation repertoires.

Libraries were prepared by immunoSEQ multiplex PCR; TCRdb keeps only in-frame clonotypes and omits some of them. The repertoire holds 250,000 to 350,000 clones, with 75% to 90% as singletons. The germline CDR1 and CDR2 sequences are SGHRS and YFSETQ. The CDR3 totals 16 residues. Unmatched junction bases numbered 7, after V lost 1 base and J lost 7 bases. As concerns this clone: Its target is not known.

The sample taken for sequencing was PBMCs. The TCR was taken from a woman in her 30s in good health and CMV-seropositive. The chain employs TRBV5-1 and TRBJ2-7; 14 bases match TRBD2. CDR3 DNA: TGCGCCAGCAGCTTGCGTGGGACTAGCGGGGGAGGAGAGCAGTACTTC. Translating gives CASSLRGTSGGGEQYF. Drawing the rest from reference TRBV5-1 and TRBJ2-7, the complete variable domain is KAGVTQTPRYLIKTRGQQVTLSCSPISGHRSVSWYQQTPGQGLQFLFEYFSETQRNKGNFPGRFSGRQFSNSRSEMNVSTLELGDSALYLCASSLRGTSGGGEQYFGPGTRLTVT.